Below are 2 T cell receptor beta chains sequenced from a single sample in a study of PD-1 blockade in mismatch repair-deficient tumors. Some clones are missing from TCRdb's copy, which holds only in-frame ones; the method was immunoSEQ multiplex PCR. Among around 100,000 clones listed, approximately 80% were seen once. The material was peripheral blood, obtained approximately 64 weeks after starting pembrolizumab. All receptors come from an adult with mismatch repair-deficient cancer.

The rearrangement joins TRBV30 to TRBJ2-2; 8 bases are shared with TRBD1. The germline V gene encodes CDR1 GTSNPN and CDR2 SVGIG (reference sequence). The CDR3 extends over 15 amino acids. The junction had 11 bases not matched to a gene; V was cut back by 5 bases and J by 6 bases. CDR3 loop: CAWGRGRTGPGELFF. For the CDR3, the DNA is TGTGCCTGGGGGCGGGGTCGGACAGGGCCCGGGGAGCTGTTTTTT.

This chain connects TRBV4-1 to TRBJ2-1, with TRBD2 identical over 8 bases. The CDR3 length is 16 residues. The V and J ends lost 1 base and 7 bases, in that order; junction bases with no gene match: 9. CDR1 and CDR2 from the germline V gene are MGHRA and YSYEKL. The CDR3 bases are TGCGCCAGCAGCCAAGTCAGCGGGAGTTCGGGAAATGAGCAGTTCTTC. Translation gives CASSQVSGSSGNEQFF.